Sequencing of this T cell receptor (beta chain) was carried out in a study of T cells in Graves' hyperthyroidism and ophthalmopathy. From RNA transcripts, TCR beta CDR3 regions were amplified. Carried out on the TCR CDR3, a first-round RT-PCR used the HTBI primer set. TCRdb called the multiplex PCR reads again in MiXCR, with one record for every CDR3 protein. The sample records approximately 400,000 distinct CDR3 sequences, roughly 25% being singletons. The table lists this clonotype with a few counts. Its antigen is unidentified. Clinical symptoms, serum thyroxine and TRAb, thyroid ultrasound and orbital computed tomography were used for the diagnoses. Fresh peripheral blood, 9.5 to 10 ml of it, supplied the PBMCs. General study findings and limits: Most thyroid clonotypes with frequency above 0.001 were detected in blood. Stable hyperthyroidism was separated from ophthalmopathy by a model based on 13 V-J features.

The CDR3 has 18 amino acids. V lost 3 bases and J lost 4, with 21 bases in between. The receptor was isolated from a man over 45 with Graves' hyperthyroidism. Source material: blood. The rearrangement uses TRBV12-3 or TRBV12-4 and TRBJ2-2, with D perhaps matching TRBD1 (6 bases). Here the CDR3 DNA reads TGTGCCAGCAGTTTCGAGGGTCAGGGGCCCCTGGGCACCGGGGAGCTGTTTTTT. It encodes CASSFEGQGPLGTGELFF.